This T cell receptor beta chain was recorded in a study of cytomegalovirus exposure and HLA in healthy donors. Whole-study results and caveats: Evidence from a later analysis indicated that most CMV-associated TCR beta chains looked HLA-restricted. The study listed approximately 160 cytomegalovirus-associated TCR beta chains. According to an earlier analysis, most TCR beta V segments yielded productive rearrangements about 87% or about 30% of the time.

The germline CDR1 and CDR2 sequences are MNHNS and SASEGT. J gave up 1 base and V 2 bases, and 11 bases lay outside the gene matches. The CDR3 extends over 17 amino acids. Points on this clone: Its antigen is not identified.

PCR used 60 Vbeta primers and 13 Jbeta primers. The assay was immunoSEQ multiplex PCR, and TCRdb's table has in-frame clones only and misses some. Its clone listing holds about 120,000 clones. Sequencing was done on a sample of PBMCs. The TCR comes from a man younger than 35 in good health and CMV-seronegative. V gene TRBV6-1 combines with J gene TRBJ2-7, with 7 bases matching TRBD2. Written as DNA, the CDR3 is TGTGCCAGCAGTGAAAAAGTAGGGCTAGCGGATTCCTACGAGCAGTACTTC. This gives the protein CASSEKVGLADSYEQYF.